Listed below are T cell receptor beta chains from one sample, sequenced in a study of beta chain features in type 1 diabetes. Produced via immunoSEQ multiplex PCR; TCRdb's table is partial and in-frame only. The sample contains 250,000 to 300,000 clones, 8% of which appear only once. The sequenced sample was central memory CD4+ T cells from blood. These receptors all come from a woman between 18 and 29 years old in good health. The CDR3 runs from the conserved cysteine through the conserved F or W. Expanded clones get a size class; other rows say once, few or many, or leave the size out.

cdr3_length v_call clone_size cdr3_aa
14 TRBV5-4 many CASTTRVLTDTQYF
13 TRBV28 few CASSFSVNQPQHF
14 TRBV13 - CASSLPGSQETQYF
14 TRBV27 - CASRDRVNTGELFF
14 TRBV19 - CASIEGQGDSPLHF
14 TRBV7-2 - CASSYETGNQPQHF
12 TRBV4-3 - CASSQEENIQYF
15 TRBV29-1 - CSVEEGLREGGGYTF
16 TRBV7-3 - CASSLLGAGNTDTQYF
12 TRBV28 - CASNRGDQPQHF
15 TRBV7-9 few CASSSDGRFFEKLFF
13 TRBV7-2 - CASSLRSANTQYF
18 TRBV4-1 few CASSQDRGTGGRGGELFF
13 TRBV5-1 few CASSLQGSDTQYF
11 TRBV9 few CASSTAGRTPF
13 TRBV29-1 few CSVPGRDYTEAFF
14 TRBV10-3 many CAISESFQQETQYF
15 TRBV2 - CASSVERIARYGYTF
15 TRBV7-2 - CASSLGGYGRETQYF
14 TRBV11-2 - CASSPRSANTEAFF
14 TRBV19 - CASSRGTSSYEQYF
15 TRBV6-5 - CASSYRSSYNSPLHF
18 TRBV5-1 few CASSLVAGGAIPAYEQYF
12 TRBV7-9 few CASSLVGDEQFF
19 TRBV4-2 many CASSQGRSGTGVWSEKLFF
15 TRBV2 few CASNLGLAGGHEQYF
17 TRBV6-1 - CASSEVPRFTGGYEQYF
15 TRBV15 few CATSRDRDPQRTQYF
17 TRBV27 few CASSLRGALTSTDTQYF